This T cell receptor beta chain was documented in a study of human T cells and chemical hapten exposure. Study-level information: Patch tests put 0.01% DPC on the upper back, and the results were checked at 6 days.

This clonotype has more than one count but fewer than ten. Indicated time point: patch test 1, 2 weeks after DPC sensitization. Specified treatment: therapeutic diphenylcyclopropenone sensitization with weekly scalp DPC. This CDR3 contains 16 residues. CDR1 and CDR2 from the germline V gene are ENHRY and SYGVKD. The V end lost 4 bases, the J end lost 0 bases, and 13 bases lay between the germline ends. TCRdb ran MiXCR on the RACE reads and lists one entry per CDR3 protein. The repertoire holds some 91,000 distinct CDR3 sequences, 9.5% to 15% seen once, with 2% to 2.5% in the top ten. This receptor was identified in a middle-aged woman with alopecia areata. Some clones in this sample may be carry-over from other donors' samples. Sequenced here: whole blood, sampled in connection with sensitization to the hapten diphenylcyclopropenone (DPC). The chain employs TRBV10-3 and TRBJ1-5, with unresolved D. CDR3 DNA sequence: TGTGCCATCAGTGTAAGTAGGGAAGATAGCAATCAGCCCCAGCATTTT. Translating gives CAISVSREDSNQPQHF.